This TCR beta chain was recovered during a study of blood T cell repertoires in COVID-19. Clones were sequenced by immunoSEQ multiplex PCR, and TCRdb holds only the in-frame ones, with some missing. Of 200,000 to 250,000 clones listed, 80% to 90% are singletons. Across 24 US areas, participants ranged in age from roughly 18 to 95 years. No more than 2 weeks before study entry, exposed participants had met a case of COVID-19. The germline V and J ends were trimmed by 6 bases and 2 bases, with 11 bases remaining between them. The CDR3 contains 14 residues. The germline gives CDR1 MRHNA, CDR2 SNTAGT. Sequencing used PBMCs or T cells enriched from blood (not recorded which). The chain is built from TRBV6-4 and TRBJ1-5, with a possible D match to TRBD1 (5 bases). This TCR was recovered from a woman aged 25 to 45 who had been exposed to COVID-19. This CDR3 is CASRSLRGNQPQHF. Here the CDR3 DNA reads TGTGCCAGCAGAAGTCTCAGGGGCAATCAGCCCCAGCATTTT.